The clone carrying this TCR beta chain was observed once. Its antigen is not known. At one end, the junction sequence differs from germline, possibly due to a read error. The data were taken from a study of CD8+CD57+ T cells in acquired aplastic anemia. Study-wide results and caveats: Researchers report that about 29 CD8+ CDR3 sequences appeared in both patients and controls.

Genomic DNA templated the TCR beta VDJ and CDR3 profiling. One entry per CDR3 protein, called by TCRdb with MiXCR from the reads. The sample yields about 170,000 distinct CDR3 sequences, just under 65% seen once. Germline V gene data show CDR1 as WNHNN and CDR2 as SYGVQD (reference sequence). The CDR3 loop spans 18 amino acids. The clonotype comes from a human donor in good health. Sequencing was done on a sample of sorted CD4+, CD8+, or CD8+CD57+ T cells (not recorded which) from PBMCs. The chain carries TRBV10-1 and TRBJ2-1, with a tentative D call TRBD2 (7 bases). In DNA form, the CDR3 reads TGTGCCAGCAGTTACAGGGCTAGCGGAGCCAGCTCCTACAATGAGCAGTTCTTC. It yields the protein CASSYRASGASSYNEQFF.